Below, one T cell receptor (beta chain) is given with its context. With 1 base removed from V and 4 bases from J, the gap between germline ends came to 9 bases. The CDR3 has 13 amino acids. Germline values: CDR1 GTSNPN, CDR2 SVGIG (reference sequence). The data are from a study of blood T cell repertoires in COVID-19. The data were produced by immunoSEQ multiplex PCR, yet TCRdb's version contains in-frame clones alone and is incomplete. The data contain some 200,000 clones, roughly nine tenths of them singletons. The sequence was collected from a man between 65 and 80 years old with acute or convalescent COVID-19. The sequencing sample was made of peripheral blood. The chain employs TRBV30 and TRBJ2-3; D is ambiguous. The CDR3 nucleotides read TGTGCCTGGAGTGGGTTAACGGCAGATACGCAGTATTTT. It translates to CAWSGLTADTQYF.